This T cell receptor beta chain was documented in a study of blood T cells in healthy people across ages. A sample-barcoded 5' primer and a J-beta primer mix were used in a second PCR of about 7 to 12 cycles. Each cDNA molecule was tagged by a template-switch adaptor that had 12 random nucleotides. Each CDR3 protein gets one entry after TCRdb re-called the 5' RACE reads with MiXCR. Counted here are more than 900,000 distinct CDR3 sequences, roughly a quarter occurring once; the ten biggest clones make up around 0.75%. This clonotype was counted many times. These data were also reused for a study on T cells of mothers and their children.

The sequence derives from a girl aged 2 to 10 in good health. The sample taken for sequencing was blood.

CDR3 protein: CASSLGLAGGGNEQFF. The DNA for the CDR3 is TGTGCCAGCAGCTTGGGGCTAGCGGGGGGAGGGAATGAGCAGTTCTTC. The rearrangement joins TRBV7-6 to TRBJ2-5; 11 bases match TRBD2. With the DNA end fitting TRBJ2-1 better, the J assignment may be wrong. Germline assignment: CDR1 SGHVS and CDR2 FNYEAQ. The CDR3 is 16 residues long.